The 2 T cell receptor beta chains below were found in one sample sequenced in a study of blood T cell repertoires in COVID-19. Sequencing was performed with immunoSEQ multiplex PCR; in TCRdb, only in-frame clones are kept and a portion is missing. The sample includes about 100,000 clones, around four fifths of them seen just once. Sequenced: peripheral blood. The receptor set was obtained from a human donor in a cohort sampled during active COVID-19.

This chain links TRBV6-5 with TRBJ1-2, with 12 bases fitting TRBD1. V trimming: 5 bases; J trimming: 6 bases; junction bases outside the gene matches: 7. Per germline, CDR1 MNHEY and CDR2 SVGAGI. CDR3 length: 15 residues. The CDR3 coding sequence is TGTGCCAGCAGTAAAACCGGGACAGGGGGCGATGGCTACACCTTC. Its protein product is CASSKTGTGGDGYTF.

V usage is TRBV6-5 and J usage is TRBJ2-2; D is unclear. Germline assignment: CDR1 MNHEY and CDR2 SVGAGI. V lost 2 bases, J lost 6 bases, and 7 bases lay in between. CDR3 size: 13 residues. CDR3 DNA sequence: TGTGCCAGCAGTTACGAGCTGTCCGGGGAGCTGTTTTTT. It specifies CASSYELSGELFF.